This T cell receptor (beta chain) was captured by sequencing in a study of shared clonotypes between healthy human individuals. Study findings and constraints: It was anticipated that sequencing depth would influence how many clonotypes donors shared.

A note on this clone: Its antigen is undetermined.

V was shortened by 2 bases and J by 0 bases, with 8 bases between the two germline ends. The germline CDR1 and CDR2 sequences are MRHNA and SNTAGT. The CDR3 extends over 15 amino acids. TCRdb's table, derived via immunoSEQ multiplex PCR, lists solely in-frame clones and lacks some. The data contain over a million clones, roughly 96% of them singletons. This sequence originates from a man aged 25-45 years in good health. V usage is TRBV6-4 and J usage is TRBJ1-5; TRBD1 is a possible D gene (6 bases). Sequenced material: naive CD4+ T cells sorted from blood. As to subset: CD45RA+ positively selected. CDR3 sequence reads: CASSDGTHSNQPQHF. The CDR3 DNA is TGTGCCAGCAGTGACGGGACACATAGCAATCAGCCCCAGCATTTT.